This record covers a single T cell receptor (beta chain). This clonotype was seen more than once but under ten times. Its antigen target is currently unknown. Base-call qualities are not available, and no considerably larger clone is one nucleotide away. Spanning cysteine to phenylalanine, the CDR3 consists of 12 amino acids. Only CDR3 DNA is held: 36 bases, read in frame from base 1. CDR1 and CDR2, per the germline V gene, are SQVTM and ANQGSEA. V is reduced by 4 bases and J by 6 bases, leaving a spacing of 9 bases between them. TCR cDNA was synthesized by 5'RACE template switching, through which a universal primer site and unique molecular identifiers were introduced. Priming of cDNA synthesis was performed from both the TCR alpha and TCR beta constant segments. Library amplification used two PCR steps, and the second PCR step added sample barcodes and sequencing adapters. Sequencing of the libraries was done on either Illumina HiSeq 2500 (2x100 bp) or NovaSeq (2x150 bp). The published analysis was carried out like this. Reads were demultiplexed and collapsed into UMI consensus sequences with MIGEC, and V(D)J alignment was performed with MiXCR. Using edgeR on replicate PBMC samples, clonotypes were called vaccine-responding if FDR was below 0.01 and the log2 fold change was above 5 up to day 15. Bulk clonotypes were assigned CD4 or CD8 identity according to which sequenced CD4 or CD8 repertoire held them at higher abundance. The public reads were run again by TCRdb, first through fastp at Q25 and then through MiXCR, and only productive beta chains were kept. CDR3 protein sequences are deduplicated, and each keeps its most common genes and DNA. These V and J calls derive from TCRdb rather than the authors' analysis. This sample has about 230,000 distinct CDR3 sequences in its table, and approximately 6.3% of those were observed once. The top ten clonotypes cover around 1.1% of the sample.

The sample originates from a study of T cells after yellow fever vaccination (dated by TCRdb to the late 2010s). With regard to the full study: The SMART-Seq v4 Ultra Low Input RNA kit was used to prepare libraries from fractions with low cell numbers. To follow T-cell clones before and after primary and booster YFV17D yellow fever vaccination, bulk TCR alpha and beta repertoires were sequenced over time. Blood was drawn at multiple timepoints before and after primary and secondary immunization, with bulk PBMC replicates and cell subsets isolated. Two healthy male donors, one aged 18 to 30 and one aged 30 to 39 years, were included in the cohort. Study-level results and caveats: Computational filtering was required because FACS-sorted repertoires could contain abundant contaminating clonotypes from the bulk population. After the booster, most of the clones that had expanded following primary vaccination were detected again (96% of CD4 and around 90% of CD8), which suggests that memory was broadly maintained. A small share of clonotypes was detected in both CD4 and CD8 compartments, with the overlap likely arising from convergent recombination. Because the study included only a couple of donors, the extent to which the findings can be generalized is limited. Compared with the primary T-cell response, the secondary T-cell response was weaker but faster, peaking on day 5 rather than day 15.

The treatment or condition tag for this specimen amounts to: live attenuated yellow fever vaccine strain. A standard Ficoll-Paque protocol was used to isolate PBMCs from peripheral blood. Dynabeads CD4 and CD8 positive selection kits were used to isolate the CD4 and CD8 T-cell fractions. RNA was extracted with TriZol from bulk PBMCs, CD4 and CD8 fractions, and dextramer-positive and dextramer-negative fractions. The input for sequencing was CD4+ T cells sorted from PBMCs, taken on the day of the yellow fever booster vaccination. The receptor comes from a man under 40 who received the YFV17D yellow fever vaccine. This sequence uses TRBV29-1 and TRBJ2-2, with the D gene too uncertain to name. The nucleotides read TGCAGCGTTGCCCCTCCTTCCGGGGAGCTGTTTTTT. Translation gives CSVAPPSGELFF.